The clone carrying this TCR beta chain was seen a handful of times. Its target is not known. These data are taken from a study of T-cell reconstitution after alpha-beta-depleted transplantation in children. Study-wide results and caveats: About two months after transplant, alpha-beta T cells reportedly came from several hundred expanded graft clones. When one year had passed after transplant, most T-cell counts and diversity came from newly produced T cells. Surviving recipient T cells and thymic progenitors produced the high day-60 TCRbeta diversity seen in some patients.

Researchers prepared the TCRbeta library using unique molecular identifiers, the study reports. TCRdb fed the PCR reads into MiXCR, producing one record per CDR3 protein. This table has about a million distinct CDR3 sequences, less than 30% appearing once. Trimming took 2 bases from V and 1 from J, leaving 11 bases between them. Germline CDR1 and CDR2: SGHVS and FNYEAQ. The CDR3 totals 15 residues. The chain couples TRBV7-6 to TRBJ1-1; D is undetermined. This specimen was PBMCs, mostly from graft donor cells, taken 360 days after TCRalphabeta/CD19-depleted stem cell transplant. This TCR was recovered from a boy under two years old who had a stem cell transplant for SCID, so the T cells may come from the graft donor. CDR3 amino acids: CASSLQLSGNTEAFF. As DNA, the CDR3 is TGTGCCAGCAGCTTACAATTGAGCGGGAACACTGAAGCTTTCTTT.